The 27 T cell receptor beta chains below were found in one sample sequenced in a study of vaccination and CD4 T cells after COVID-19. Cultured CD4+ T cells had their DNA profiled by the Oncomine TCR Beta short-read assay. TCRdb independently ran MiXCR on the PCR reads; one entry per CDR3 protein. The data show 8,500 to 10,000 distinct CDR3 sequences, around 54% seen once. These TCRs are of unknown antigen specificity. Treatment denoted: roughly 10-day PBMC culture with coronavirus spike peptide pools or control peptides (ViraFEST assay). Sequenced material: CD4+ T cells from blood, cultured in vitro. The receptors originated from a human donor who had recovered from COVID-19.

V is TRBV29-1 and J is TRBJ1-2; 8 bases align to TRBD1. The CDR3 is 10 residues long. Germline V gene sequence: CDR1 SQVTM, CDR2 ANQGSEA. The ends lost 8 bases at V and 8 bases at J; junction bases unmatched: 4. The chain's CDR3 is CSTDRGGYTF. In DNA form, the CDR3 reads TGCAGCACAGACAGGGGCGGCTACACCTTC.

The chain is built from TRBV5-1 and TRBJ1-2; no firm D call. CDR1 and CDR2 from the germline V gene are SGHRS and YFSETQ. V lost 4 bases, J lost 7 bases, and 26 bases lay in between. CDR3 length: 17 residues. The CDR3 sequence: CASSLQRKVGSAGGYTF. The CDR3 DNA reads as TGCGCCAGCAGCCTCCAACGGAAAGTTGGGTCTGCGGGTGGCTACACCTTC.

This chain links TRBV27 with TRBJ2-3, with unresolved D. The CDR3 spans 13 residues. V shed 4 bases and J shed 7 bases, with 12 bases lying between them. Looked up from germline, CDR1 is MNHEY and CDR2 is SMNVEV (reference sequence). The CDR3 spells CASSSPALHTQYF. The DNA for the CDR3 is TGTGCCAGCAGTTCCCCCGCCCTCCATACGCAGTATTTT.

CDR3 bases: TGTGCCAGCAGTTTCAGGGTTGGGAATCAGCCCCAGCATTTT. Translated, it gives CASSFRVGNQPQHF. This sequence joins TRBV28 and TRBJ1-5, with D possibly TRBD1 on 5 matching bases. Germline loops: CDR1 MDHEN, CDR2 SYDVKM. This CDR3 has 14 residues. Trimming pared 3 bases from V and 4 bases from J, leaving 10 bases between. Full variable domain (rest looked up from reference TRBV28 and TRBJ1-5): DVKVTQSSRYLVKRTGEKVFLECVQDMDHENMFWYRQDPGLGLRLIYFSYDVKMKEKGDIPEGYSVSREKKERFSLILESASTNQTSMYLCASSFRVGNQPQHFGDGTRLSIL.

The gene calls are TRBV7-9 and TRBJ1-2; possibly TRBD1 for D (6 bases). This CDR3 region has 18 residues. Germline-derived CDR1 and CDR2 are SEHNR and FQNEAQ (reference sequence). Trimming cost V 5 bases and J 5 bases, with 27 bases left between them. This chain's CDR3 is CASSPRGRRGTLRYGYTF. DNA for the CDR3: TGTGCCAGCAGCCCTAGGGGCCGCAGGGGAACCCTCCGATATGGCTACACCTTC.

This clonotype was counted between two and nine times. This chain joins TRBV6-5 and TRBJ1-1, with D hard to call. The CDR3 contains 17 residues. Trimming stripped 0 bases from V and 4 bases from J, with 18 bases between. The germline V gene has CDR1 MNHEY and CDR2 SVGAGI. CDR3 residues: CASSYSAREVRITEAFF. In DNA form, the CDR3 reads TGTGCCAGCAGTTACTCGGCGAGGGAAGTTCGTATCACTGAAGCTTTCTTT.

The table lists this clonotype with a few counts. The J gene is TRBJ1-2, the V gene TRBV30, with TRBD1 as a possible D gene (5 bases). This CDR3 region has 12 residues. Between the trimmed V and J ends, which lost 7 bases and 0 bases, there was a span of 9 bases. Germline assignment: CDR1 GTSNPN and CDR2 SVGIG (reference sequence). The CDR3 region is CAFGATNYGYTF. The CDR3 coding sequence is TGTGCCTTTGGGGCAACTAACTATGGCTACACCTTC.

Only one count was recorded for this clonotype. The chain joins TRBV5-4 to TRBJ2-2; weak D call: TRBD2 (6 bases). Trimming took off 3 bases at V and 2 bases at J, with 8 bases between the two ends. Germline CDR1 and CDR2: SGHNT and YYREEE (reference sequence). CDR3 length equals 14 residues. CDR3 in DNA: TGTGCCAGCAGCTGGGACTTTAACACCGGGGAGCTGTTTTTT. It encodes CASSWDFNTGELFF.

This chain connects TRBV30 to TRBJ1-1, with a weak D call TRBD1 (5 bases). V lost 0 bases and J lost 3, with 14 bases in between. Per the germline V gene, CDR1 is GTSNPN and CDR2 is SVGIG (reference sequence). The CDR3 totals 15 residues. The CDR3 protein is CAWSVRRGSYTEAFF. CDR3 DNA: TGTGCCTGGAGTGTACGTCGGGGGTCTTACACTGAAGCTTTCTTT.

The chain has TRBV4-1 and TRBJ1-6, with no clear D. The V end was cut by 0 bases, the J end by 10 bases, with 19 bases between. This CDR3 has 17 residues. CDR1 and CDR2 from the germline V gene are MGHRA and YSYEKL. The CDR3 protein is CASSQDRQGLTWSPLHF. CDR3 coding DNA: TGCGCCAGCAGCCAAGATCGTCAAGGGCTAACCTGGTCACCCCTCCACTTT.

The V and J genes are TRBV19 and TRBJ1-2; TRBD1 is a possible D gene (5 bases). The CDR3 runs 15 residues. V lost 5 bases and J lost 2, with 15 bases in between. Per the germline V gene, CDR1 is LNHDA and CDR2 is SQIVND (reference sequence). The CDR3 DNA reads as TGTGCCAGTAGTTTACCCGGGGGGTCGAACTATGGCTACACCTTC. Amino acid sequence: CASSLPGGSNYGYTF.

The V call is TRBV7-2, the J call TRBJ2-2; perhaps TRBD2 as D (6 bases). The CDR3 is 15 amino acids. Germline assignment: CDR1 SGHTA and CDR2 FQGNSA. Between the trimmed V and J ends, which lost 5 bases and 7 bases, there was a span of 17 bases. In DNA form, the CDR3 reads TGTGCCAGCAGCACAGAGACTAGTACAGTCGGGGAGCTGTTTTTT. Amino acid sequence: CASSTETSTVGELFF. Drawing the rest from reference TRBV7-2 and TRBJ2-2, the complete variable domain is GAGVSQSPSNKVTEKGKDVELRCDPISGHTALYWYRQSLGQGLEFLIYFQGNSAPDKSGLPSDRFSAERTGGSVSTLTIQRTQQEDSAVYLCASSTETSTVGELFFGEGSRLTVL.

V gene TRBV2 combines with J gene TRBJ1-2; D is undetermined. Trimming took off 4 bases at V and 8 bases at J, with 14 bases between the two ends. This CDR3 contains 13 residues. CDR1 is SNHLY and CDR2 is FYNNEI in the germline V gene. The CDR3: CASSVAQSVGYTF. For the CDR3, the DNA is TGTGCCAGCAGTGTCGCACAGAGCGTCGGCTACACCTTC. Based on the CDR3 plus reference TRBV2 and TRBJ1-2, the full variable domain is EPEVTQTPSHQVTQMGQEVILRCVPISNHLYFYWYRQILGQKVEFLVSFYNNEISEKSEIFDDQFSVERPDGSNFTLKIRSTKLEDSAMYFCASSVAQSVGYTFGSGTRLTVV.

This clonotype turned up a few times. The rearrangement uses TRBV20-1 and TRBJ1-3, with D unclear. The ends were cut back, 4 bases at V and 0 bases at J, with 10 bases in the middle. The CDR3 runs to 14 residues. Germline assignment: CDR1 DFQATT and CDR2 SNEGSKA (reference sequence). Here the CDR3 reads CSAMDALSGNTIYF. CDR3 DNA: TGCAGTGCTATGGACGCGCTCTCTGGAAACACCATATATTTT.

This clonotype showed up just a few times. V is TRBV27 and J is TRBJ1-2; 7 bases line up with TRBD1. V trimming: 0 bases; J trimming: 5 bases; junction bases outside the gene matches: 9. The CDR3 consists of 16 residues. Germline V gives CDR1 MNHEY, CDR2 SMNVEV (reference sequence). This CDR3 reads CASSLSRRGRGYGYTF. CDR3 DNA sequence: TGTGCCAGCAGTTTATCCCGACGTGGCAGGGGGTATGGCTACACCTTC.

CDR3 region: CATSEASGSIREQYF. The CDR3 bases are TGTGCCACCAGTGAAGCTAGCGGGAGTATTCGCGAGCAGTACTTC. The chain is built from TRBV24-1 and TRBJ2-7; 10 nucleotides line up with TRBD2. The ends lost 4 bases at V and 6 bases at J; junction bases unmatched: 8. Germline assignment: CDR1 KGHDR and CDR2 SFDVKD. The CDR3 loop spans 15 amino acids.

The V gene is TRBV19, the J gene TRBJ1-2, with 8 bases identical to TRBD1. This CDR3 contains 14 residues. With V trimmed by 5 bases and J by 3 bases, 5 bases remained unmatched. Germline V gene lookup returns CDR1 LNHDA and CDR2 SQIVND (reference sequence). The CDR3 spells CASSPQGVDYGYTF. CDR3 sequence (DNA): TGTGCCAGTAGTCCACAGGGGGTCGACTATGGCTACACCTTC. Variable domain in full (rest from reference TRBV19 and TRBJ1-2): DGGITQSPKYLFRKEGQNVTLSCEQNLNHDAMYWYRQDPGQGLRLIYYSQIVNDFQKGDIAEGYSVSREKKESFPLTVTSAQKNPTAFYLCASSPQGVDYGYTFGSGTRLTVV.

The gene calls are TRBV20-1 and TRBJ1-5; the match to TRBD1 covers 8 bases. V was clipped by 6 bases and J by 2 bases; unmatched bases: 9. Germline-derived CDR1 and CDR2 are DFQATT and SNEGSKA (reference sequence). The CDR3 totals 15 residues. The CDR3 DNA follows: TGCAGTGCCCGGGAGCAGGGGGCAGGCAATCAGCCCCAGCATTTT. Protein: CSAREQGAGNQPQHF.

CDR3 nucleotide sequence: TGTGCCAGCAGCGAGGGGGTGACGACTGAAGCTTTCTTT. Residues: CASSEGVTTEAFF. The rearrangement uses TRBV2 and TRBJ1-1, with D maybe TRBD1 (6 bases). V shed 6 bases and J shed 5 bases, with 13 bases lying between them. This CDR3 region has 13 residues. Germline CDR1 reads SNHLY; CDR2 reads FYNNEI.

V is TRBV29-1 and J is TRBJ1-5, with D unresolved. Trimming cost V 4 bases and J 5 bases, with 3 bases left between them. The V gene's germline CDR1 is SQVTM and CDR2 ANQGSEA. There are 10 residues in the CDR3. In DNA, the CDR3 is TGCAGCGTTGGGGATCAGCCCCAGCATTTT. This gives the protein CSVGDQPQHF.

The V gene is TRBV24-1, the J gene TRBJ1-5, with 7 bases fitting TRBD1. The germline V gene has CDR1 KGHDR and CDR2 SFDVKD. The CDR3 consists of 16 residues. V lost 0 bases to trimming and J lost 4 bases; unmatched junction nucleotides: 5. In DNA, the CDR3 is TGTGCCACCAGTGATTTGCTATCGACAGGGAATCAGCCCCAGCATTTT. It encodes CATSDLLSTGNQPQHF.

Only a few counts were recorded for this clonotype. The CDR3 nucleotides read TGTGCCAGCAGTTTATTTCCGGGCAGAAGCCAGCATTTT. This sequence encodes CASSLFPGRSQHF. This chain connects TRBV27 to TRBJ1-5; D call uncertain. Trimming cost V 1 base and J 12 bases, with 13 bases left between them. Germline V gene lookup returns CDR1 MNHEY and CDR2 SMNVEV (reference sequence). The CDR3 runs 13 residues.

This chain joins TRBV12-3 or TRBV12-4 and TRBJ2-7; a possible D gene is TRBD2 (6 bases). The CDR3 spans 14 residues. Trimming removed 0 bases from V and 0 bases from J, with 6 bases in between. CDR3 nucleotides: TGTGCCAGCAGTTTAGCGGGGGGCTCCTACGAGCAGTACTTC. Translation: CASSLAGGSYEQYF.

The V and J genes are TRBV24-1 and TRBJ2-2, with D unresolved. This CDR3 has 14 amino acids. CDR1 and CDR2 (germline): KGHDR, SFDVKD. The V and J ends lost 6 bases and 0 bases respectively, with 7 bases between them. The CDR3 here is CATSRYTNTGELFF. In DNA, the CDR3 is TGTGCCACCAGTAGGTATACGAACACCGGGGAGCTGTTTTTT.

The rearrangement links TRBV20-1 to TRBJ2-3, with D possibly TRBD2 on 5 matching bases. CDR3 size: 13 residues. The V gene lost 7 bases and the J gene lost 2 bases, with 13 bases spanning the gap. CDR1 and CDR2 from the germline V gene are DFQATT and SNEGSKA (reference sequence). This chain's CDR3 is CSVTPRVTDTQYF. CDR3 sequence (DNA): TGCAGTGTGACACCGAGGGTCACAGATACGCAGTATTTT.

This sequence joins TRBV25-1 and TRBJ1-5, with D possibly being TRBD1 (5 bases). V lost 2 bases and J lost 5, with 7 bases in between. CDR1 and CDR2 from the germline V gene are MGHDK and SYGVNS. CDR3 length: 13 residues. CDR3 in DNA: TGTGCCAGCAGTGAAGGGACCCATCAGCCCCAGCATTTT. This translates into CASSEGTHQPQHF.

CDR3 loop: CASSSVQGSNTEAFF. CDR3 sequence (DNA): TGCGCCAGCAGCTCGGTACAGGGATCGAACACTGAAGCTTTCTTT. V usage is TRBV5-1 and J usage is TRBJ1-1, with D tentatively TRBD1 (6 bases). The germline V gene encodes CDR1 SGHRS and CDR2 YFSETQ. The CDR3 is made up of 15 amino acids. Trimming took off 3 bases at V and 1 base at J, with 13 bases between the two ends.